These 18 T cell receptor beta chains were sequenced from one sample in a study of CXCR3-negative and CXCR3-positive naive CD8 T cells. Researchers prepared the TRB cDNA libraries using 5' RACE with UMI labels. TCRdb reanalyzed the 5' RACE reads, giving one entry per CDR3 protein sequence and no DNA. The repertoire shows around 160,000 distinct CDR3 sequences; the top ten hold around 0.3%. For these receptors, no antigen is known. Findings and caveats of the study: Naive cells positive for CXCR3 carried more hydrophobic TRB CDR3s than CXCR3-negative ones.

Sequenced input: naive CXCR3+ CD8+ T cells from blood. Subset of the sample: CD45RO-CCR7+CD27+CD95- naive CD8+ T cells expressing CXCR3 (TNR3+). The receptors here all came from a human donor in good health. Some clones in this sample may be carry-over from other donors' samples.

The rearrangement uses TRBV6-5 and TRBJ1-1; TCRdb proposes TRBD1, but this gene call is untestable without DNA. CDR1 is MNHEY, CDR2 SVGAGI, per germline. The CDR3 is made up of 16 amino acids. CDR3 loop: CASSYSRGGDDTEAFF.

The chain recombines TRBV6-2 or TRBV6-3 with TRBJ1-5; checking the TCRdb D call of TRBD1 is not possible without DNA. The CDR3 contains 15 residues. Germline V gene data show CDR1 as MNHEY and CDR2 as SVGEGT. The CDR3 reads CASSHDRGPGQPQHF.

The chain links TRBV14 to TRBJ2-2; lacking DNA, the TRBD2 call made by TCRdb goes unchecked. The germline gives CDR1 SGHDN, CDR2 FVKESK. This CDR3 spans 16 amino acids. This chain's CDR3 is CASSQPWTGGTGELFF.

The chain employs TRBV29-1 and TRBJ2-7; TCRdb outputs TRBD1, but without DNA this stays unchecked. Germline values: CDR1 SQVTM, CDR2 ANQGSEA. The CDR3 has 11 amino acids. CDR3 region: CSVGDGYEQYF.

The chain uses TRBV7-3 and TRBJ2-3. This CDR3 has 14 residues. Per the germline V gene, CDR1 is SGHTA and CDR2 is FQGTGA. The CDR3 loop reads CASSLTGETYTQYF.

The chain recombines TRBV20-1 with TRBJ2-1; the TCRdb call, TRBD1, lacks DNA for checking. This CDR3 has 14 amino acids. Germline V lookup: CDR1 DFQATT, CDR2 SNEGSKA (reference sequence). Here the CDR3 reads CSARVRGVRNEQFF.

The chain is built from TRBV14 and TRBJ1-1. The CDR3 extends over 13 amino acids. Germline lookup yields CDR1 SGHDN and CDR2 FVKESK. The CDR3 spells CASSQRSASEAFF.

V usage is TRBV19 and J usage is TRBJ2-1; TCRdb picks TRBD1, but there is no DNA to check that call. CDR3 size: 15 residues. Germline V gene lookup returns CDR1 LNHDA and CDR2 SQIVND (reference sequence). The CDR3 is CASSTRDSSYNEQFF.

This sequence joins TRBV7-3 and TRBJ2-2; with no DNA, the TCRdb D assignment of TRBD1 cannot be verified. Germline assignment: CDR1 SGHTA and CDR2 FQGTGA. This CDR3 spans 17 amino acids. The CDR3 loop is CASSLGGRGTNTGELFF.

The chain is built from TRBV7-3 and TRBJ2-1; TCRdb gives TRBD1 as the D gene, but with no DNA this cannot be confirmed. Germline CDR1 SGHTA, CDR2 FQGTGA. The CDR3 runs to 14 residues. Here the CDR3 reads CASSGTGTGDEQFF.

This chain links TRBV29-1 with TRBJ1-2; TCRdb's assignment of TRBD1 cannot be checked, as there is no DNA. This CDR3 region has 11 residues. CDR1 SQVTM and CDR2 ANQGSEA come from the germline V gene. The CDR3 region is CSGGDNGGYTF.

This chain connects TRBV4-2 to TRBJ2-7; as DNA is missing, the TRBD1 call by TCRdb cannot be tested. Germline V CDR1 and CDR2: LGHNA, YNFKEQ. CDR3 length equals 16 residues. Here the CDR3 reads CASSQINRDRVYEQYF.

J is TRBJ1-2 and V is TRBV7-2. This CDR3 has 13 residues. The V gene's germline CDR1 is SGHTA and CDR2 FQGNSA. This CDR3 reads CASSLAGNYGYAF.

CDR3 sequence reads: CSVDGDGYNEPQHF. This rearrangement joins TRBV29-1 to TRBJ1-5. The CDR3 has 14 residues. Germline CDR1 and CDR2: SQVTM and ANQGSEA.

The chain recombines TRBV7-9 with TRBJ2-1; no DNA is available, so the TRBD1 call from TCRdb remains unchecked. CDR3 length: 16 amino acids. Germline values: CDR1 SEHNR, CDR2 FQNEAQ (reference sequence). The CDR3 loop is CASSLPAAGAGNEQFF.

The J gene is TRBJ2-5, the V gene TRBV12-3 or TRBV12-4; TCRdb's D call of TRBD1 is untestable without DNA. The CDR3 runs to 14 residues. The CDR3: CASSLIGGAETQYF.

This chain connects TRBV9 to TRBJ2-7; TCRdb outputs TRBD1, but without DNA this stays unchecked. Germline values: CDR1 SGDLS, CDR2 YYNGEE. This CDR3 is built from 14 residues. The CDR3 is CASSAMGAPYEQYF.

This rearrangement joins TRBV13 to TRBJ2-1; the TRBD2 assignment by TCRdb is unverifiable without DNA. From germline, CDR1 is PRHDT and CDR2 FYEKMQ (reference sequence). The CDR3 has 13 residues. CDR3 residues: CSSTGGHPNEQFF.